A selection of T cell receptor beta chains follows, all from one sample in a study of T cells after yellow fever vaccination. Using its own MiXCR run on the 5' RACE reads, TCRdb lists one record per CDR3 protein. The table has 450,000 to 550,000 distinct CDR3 sequences, 15% to 20% seen once; the top ten hold around 15%. The sequencing here drew on PBMCs, taken 15 days after the yellow fever booster vaccination. These TCRs come from a man aged 25 to 40 who received the YFV17D yellow fever vaccine. CDR3s include the opening cysteine and the closing phenylalanine or tryptophan. D genes are given only for firm matches. Clone size, where shown, is once, few, many, or a class for clones that have expanded.

clone size	CDR3 length	V gene	J gene	D gene	CDR3 protein	CDR3 DNA
NA	10	TRBV10-3	TRBJ2-1	NA	CAIGDTEQFF	TGTGCCATTGGGGACACCGAGCAGTTCTTC
few	17	TRBV7-8	TRBJ2-2	NA	CASSPLAHRENTGELFF	TGTGCCAGCAGCCCTCTAGCTCACCGGGAGAACACCGGGGAGCTGTTTTTT
many	15	TRBV5-4	TRBJ2-5	NA	CASSLTRVGEETQYF	TGTGCCAGCAGCTTGACGAGGGTTGGCGAAGAGACCCAGTACTTC
NA	15	TRBV7-9	TRBJ2-7	NA	CASSLEWDPSYEQYF	TGTGCCAGCAGCTTAGAGTGGGATCCCTCCTACGAGCAGTACTTC
NA	14	TRBV7-2	TRBJ2-7	TRBD1	CASSRQGSFSEQYF	TGTGCCAGCAGCCGACAGGGTTCTTTCAGCGAGCAGTACTTC
NA	15	TRBV15	TRBJ2-7	NA	CATSRGSLGIYEQYF	TGTGCCACCAGCAGAGGGTCCTTAGGAATCTACGAGCAGTACTTC
NA	12	TRBV7-2	TRBJ2-3	TRBD1	CASSTGGTTQYF	TGTGCCAGCAGCACAGGGGGGACTACGCAGTATTTT
few	13	TRBV7-9	TRBJ1-6	TRBD1	CASSFDRDTPLHF	TGTGCCAGCAGCTTCGACAGGGACACACCCCTCCACTTT
few	15	TRBV5-1	TRBJ2-5	NA	CASSGQKGFAETQYF	TGCGCCAGCAGCGGCCAAAAGGGGTTTGCAGAGACCCAGTACTTC
NA	15	TRBV4-1	TRBJ2-5	NA	CASSQETSQRGTQYF	TGCGCCAGCAGCCAAGAAACCAGCCAGCGAGGGACCCAGTACTTC
few	14	TRBV5-1	TRBJ1-2	NA	CASSRDRTESGYTF	TGCGCCAGCAGCCGAGATCGGACAGAATCCGGCTACACCTTC
few	14	TRBV19	TRBJ1-2	NA	CASSIAGLGYGYTF	TGTGCCAGTAGTATAGCCGGACTGGGCTATGGCTACACCTTC
NA	13	TRBV20-1	TRBJ1-1	NA	CSASLSGNTEAFF	TGCAGTGCCAGCTTATCCGGGAACACTGAAGCTTTCTTT
few	13	TRBV20-1	TRBJ2-7	TRBD1	CSVGGQAGYEQYF	TGCAGTGTTGGGGGACAGGCCGGCTACGAGCAGTACTTC
few	15	TRBV7-2	TRBJ2-7	NA	CASSLGSSPTYEQYF	TGTGCCAGCAGCTTAGGTTCTAGTCCCACCTACGAGCAGTACTTC
NA	14	TRBV7-2	TRBJ1-1	NA	CASSPSPGHTEAFF	TGTGCCAGCAGCCCTAGCCCCGGGCACACTGAAGCTTTCTTT
NA	17	TRBV11-2	TRBJ1-3	NA	CASSLDGAPRAGNTIYF	TGTGCCAGCAGCTTAGACGGCGCACCGAGGGCTGGAAACACCATATATTTT
NA	14	TRBV7-2	TRBJ2-5	NA	CASSVQGGRETQYF	TGTGCCAGCAGCGTCCAGGGGGGGCGAGAGACCCAGTACTTC
NA	15	TRBV12-3/TRBV12-4	TRBJ2-7	NA	CASIRRLEGGYEQYF	TGTGCCAGCATCCGACGACTAGAGGGAGGATACGAGCAGTACTTC
NA	15	TRBV5-6	TRBJ2-7	TRBD2	CASSFYGTSVYEQYF	TGTGCCAGCAGCTTTTACGGGACTAGCGTCTACGAGCAGTACTTC
few	15	TRBV9	TRBJ2-5	TRBD2	CASSVAGGLKETQYF	TGTGCCAGCTCCGTAGCGGGAGGGTTGAAAGAGACCCAGTACTTC
NA	14	TRBV5-1	TRBJ2-7	NA	CASSLGDGSPQQYF	TGCGCCAGCAGCTTGGGGGACGGCTCCCCCCAGCAGTACTTC
NA	17	TRBV24-1	TRBJ2-1	NA	CATSDRAPEAPYNEQFF	TGTGCCACCAGTGATCGGGCCCCCGAGGCTCCCTACAATGAGCAGTTCTTC
NA	15	TRBV5-6	TRBJ2-7	NA	CASSPTGDWNYEQYF	TGTGCCAGCAGCCCAACAGGGGACTGGAACTACGAGCAGTACTTC
few	18	TRBV11-1	TRBJ1-1	NA	CASSRIGLRRPITPEAFF	TGTGCCAGCAGTAGAATAGGGCTCCGGCGTCCGATAACCCCTGAAGCTTTCTTT
few	14	TRBV3-1	TRBJ2-5	NA	CASRPGRVGETQYF	TGTGCCAGCCGTCCGGGACGGGTTGGGGAGACCCAGTACTTC
NA	14	TRBV7-6	TRBJ2-3	NA	CASSSPGFADTQYF	TGTGCCAGCAGCTCCCCAGGGTTCGCAGATACGCAGTATTTT
NA	15	TRBV7-2	TRBJ2-2	NA	CASSFTGMYTGELFF	TGTGCCAGCAGCTTTACGGGAATGTACACCGGGGAGCTGTTTTTT
NA	15	TRBV7-6	TRBJ2-3	NA	CASSFDIRNTDTQYF	TGTGCCAGCAGCTTTGATATCCGAAACACAGATACGCAGTATTTT
few	13	TRBV20-1	TRBJ1-1	NA	CSARRSADTEAFF	TGCAGTGCTAGACGGTCGGCGGACACTGAAGCTTTCTTT
NA	12	TRBV5-1	TRBJ2-1	NA	CASSLWGDEQFF	TGCGCCAGCAGCTTGTGGGGAGATGAGCAGTTCTTC
NA	19	TRBV10-1	TRBJ2-7	TRBD2	CASSPGLAGVKAHSYEQYF	TGCGCCAGCAGCCCCGGACTAGCGGGAGTTAAAGCCCATTCCTACGAGCAGTACTTC
NA	15	TRBV7-9	TRBJ2-3	NA	CASSLGQLSTDTQYF	TGTGCCAGCAGCTTAGGCCAGCTTAGCACAGATACGCAGTATTTT
few	16	TRBV4-3	TRBJ2-2	TRBD2	CASSQRTGGRTGELFF	TGCGCCAGCAGCCAACGAACGGGGGGGCGAACCGGGGAGCTGTTTTTT
NA	16	TRBV20-1	TRBJ2-3	NA	CSAARLDRKITDTQYF	TGCAGTGCCGCCCGGCTAGACAGAAAGATCACAGATACGCAGTATTTT
few	12	TRBV12-5	TRBJ2-5	NA	CASGQPGETQYF	TGTGCTAGTGGTCAACCGGGGGAGACCCAGTACTTC
NA	17	TRBV4-2	TRBJ2-5	TRBD2	CASSPGTSGVFQAAQYF	TGTGCCAGCAGCCCTGGGACTAGCGGGGTATTCCAAGCGGCCCAGTACTTC
NA	13	TRBV29-1	TRBJ2-3	NA	CSPFGSSTDTQYF	TGCAGCCCCTTCGGCTCTAGCACAGATACGCAGTATTTT
few	14	TRBV20-1	TRBJ1-1	NA	CSARDGSRDAEAFF	TGCAGTGCTAGAGATGGATCCCGGGACGCTGAAGCTTTCTTT
many	13	TRBV20-1	TRBJ1-6	TRBD1	CSASRDRASPLHF	TGCAGTGCTAGTAGGGACAGGGCGTCACCCCTCCACTTT